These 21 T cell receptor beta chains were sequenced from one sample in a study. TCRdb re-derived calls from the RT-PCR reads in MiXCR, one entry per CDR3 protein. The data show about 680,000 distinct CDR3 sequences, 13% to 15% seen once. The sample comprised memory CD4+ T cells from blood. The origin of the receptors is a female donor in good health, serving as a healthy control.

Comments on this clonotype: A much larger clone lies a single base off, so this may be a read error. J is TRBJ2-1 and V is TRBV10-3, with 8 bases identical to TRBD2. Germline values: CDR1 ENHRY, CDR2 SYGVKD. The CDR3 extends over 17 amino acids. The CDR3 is CAISESLGLAGNNEHFF. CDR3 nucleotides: TGTGCCATCAGTGAGTCCTTAGGCTTAGCGGGGAACAATGAGCATTTCTTC.

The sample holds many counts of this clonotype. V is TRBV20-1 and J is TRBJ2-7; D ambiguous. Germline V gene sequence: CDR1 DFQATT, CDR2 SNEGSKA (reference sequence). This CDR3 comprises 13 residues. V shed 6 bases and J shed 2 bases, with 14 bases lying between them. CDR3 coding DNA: TGCAGTGCCCGGACGTCGTTGGCCTACGAGCAGTACTTC. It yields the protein CSARTSLAYEQYF.

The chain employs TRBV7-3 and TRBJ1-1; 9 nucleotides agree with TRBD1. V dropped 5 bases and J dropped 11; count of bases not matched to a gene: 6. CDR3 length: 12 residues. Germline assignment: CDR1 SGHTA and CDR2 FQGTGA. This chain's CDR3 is CASSDRTGEAFF. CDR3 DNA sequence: TGTGCCAGCAGCGATCGGACAGGGGAGGCTTTCTTT.

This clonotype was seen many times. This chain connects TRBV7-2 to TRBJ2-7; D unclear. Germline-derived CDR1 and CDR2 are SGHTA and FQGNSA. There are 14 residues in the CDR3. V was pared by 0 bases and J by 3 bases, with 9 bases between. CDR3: CASSLAGLNYEQYF. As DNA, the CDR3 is TGTGCCAGCAGCTTAGCGGGTCTTAACTACGAGCAGTACTTC.

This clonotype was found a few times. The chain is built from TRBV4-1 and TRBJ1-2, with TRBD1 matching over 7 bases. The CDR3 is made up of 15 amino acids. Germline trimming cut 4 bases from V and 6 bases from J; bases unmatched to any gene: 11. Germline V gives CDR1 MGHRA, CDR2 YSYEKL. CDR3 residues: CASSRGTENTHGYTF. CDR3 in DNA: TGCGCCAGCAGCCGAGGGACAGAGAATACTCATGGCTACACCTTC.

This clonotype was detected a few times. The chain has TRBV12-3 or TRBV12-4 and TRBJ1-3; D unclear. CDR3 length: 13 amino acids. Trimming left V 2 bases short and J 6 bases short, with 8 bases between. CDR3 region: CASSLSPENTIYF. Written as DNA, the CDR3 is TGTGCCAGCAGTTTAAGCCCGGAAAACACCATATATTTT.

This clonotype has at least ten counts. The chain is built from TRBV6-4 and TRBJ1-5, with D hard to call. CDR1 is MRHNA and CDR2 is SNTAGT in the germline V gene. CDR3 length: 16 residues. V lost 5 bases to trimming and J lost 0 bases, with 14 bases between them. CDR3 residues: CASSQDPGYSNQPQHF. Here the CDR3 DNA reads TGTGCCAGCAGTCAAGACCCGGGGTATAGCAATCAGCCCCAGCATTTT.

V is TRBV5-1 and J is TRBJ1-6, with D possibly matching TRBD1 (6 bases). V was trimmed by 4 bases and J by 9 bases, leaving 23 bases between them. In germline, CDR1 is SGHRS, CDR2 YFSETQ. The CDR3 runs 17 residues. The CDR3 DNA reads TGCGCCAGCAGCCTATCCCCGTCGGGGGGGGCTAGTTCACCCCTCCACTTT. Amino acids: CASSLSPSGGASSPLHF.

The DNA of the CDR3 is TGTGCCAGCAGTTTAACGTTCGGTCCGTTTAGCAATCAGCCCCAGCATTTT. Its translation is CASSLTFGPFSNQPQHF. The rearrangement links TRBV27 to TRBJ1-5; D uncertain. V lost 2 bases to trimming and J lost 0 bases, with 14 bases between them. From germline, CDR1 is MNHEY and CDR2 SMNVEV (reference sequence). The CDR3 covers 17 residues.

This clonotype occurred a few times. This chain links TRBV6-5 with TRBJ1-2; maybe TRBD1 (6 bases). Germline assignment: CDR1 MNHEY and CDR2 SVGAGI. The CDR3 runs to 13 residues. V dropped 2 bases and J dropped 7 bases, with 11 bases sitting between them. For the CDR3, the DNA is TGTGCCAGCAGTTACACTACAGGGAGTGGCTACACCTTC. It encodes CASSYTTGSGYTF.

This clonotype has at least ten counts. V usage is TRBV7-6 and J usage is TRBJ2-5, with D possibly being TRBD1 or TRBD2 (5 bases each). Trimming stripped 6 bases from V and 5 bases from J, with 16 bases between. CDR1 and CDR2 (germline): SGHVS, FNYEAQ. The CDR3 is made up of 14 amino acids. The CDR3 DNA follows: TGTGCCAGCAGACCCGGGACGTCTTGGGAGACCCAGTACTTC. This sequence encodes CASRPGTSWETQYF.

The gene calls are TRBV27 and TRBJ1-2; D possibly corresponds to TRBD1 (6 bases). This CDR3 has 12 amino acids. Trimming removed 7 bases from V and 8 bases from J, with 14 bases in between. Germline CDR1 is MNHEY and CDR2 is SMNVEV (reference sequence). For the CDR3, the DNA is TGTGCCAGCAAAAGGGGGGTGGGAGGCTACACCTTC. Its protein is CASKRGVGGYTF.

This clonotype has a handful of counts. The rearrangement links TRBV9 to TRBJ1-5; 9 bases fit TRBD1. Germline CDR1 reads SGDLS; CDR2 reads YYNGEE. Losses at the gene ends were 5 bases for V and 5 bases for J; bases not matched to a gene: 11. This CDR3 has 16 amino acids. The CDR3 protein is CASRPRDRGCHQPQHF. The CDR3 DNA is TGTGCCAGCAGGCCTCGCGACAGGGGGTGCCATCAGCCCCAGCATTTT.

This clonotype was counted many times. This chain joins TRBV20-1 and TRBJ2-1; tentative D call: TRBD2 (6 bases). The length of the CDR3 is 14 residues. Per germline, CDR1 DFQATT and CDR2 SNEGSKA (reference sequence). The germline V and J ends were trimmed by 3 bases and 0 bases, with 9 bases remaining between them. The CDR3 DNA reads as TGCAGTGCTAGTCCAGCGGGCTCCTACAATGAGCAGTTCTTC. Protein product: CSASPAGSYNEQFF.

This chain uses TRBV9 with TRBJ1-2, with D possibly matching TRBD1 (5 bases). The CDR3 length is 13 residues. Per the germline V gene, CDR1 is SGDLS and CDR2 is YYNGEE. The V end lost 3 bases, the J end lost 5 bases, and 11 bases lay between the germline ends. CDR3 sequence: CASSASTVYGYTF. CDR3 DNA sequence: TGTGCCAGCAGCGCGTCGACAGTTTATGGCTACACCTTC.

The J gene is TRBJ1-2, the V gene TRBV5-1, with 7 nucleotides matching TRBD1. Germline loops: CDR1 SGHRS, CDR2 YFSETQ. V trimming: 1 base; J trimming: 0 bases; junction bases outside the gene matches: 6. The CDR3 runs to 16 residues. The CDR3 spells CASSLNPGTANYGYTF. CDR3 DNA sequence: TGCGCCAGCAGCTTGAATCCCGGGACAGCTAACTATGGCTACACCTTC.

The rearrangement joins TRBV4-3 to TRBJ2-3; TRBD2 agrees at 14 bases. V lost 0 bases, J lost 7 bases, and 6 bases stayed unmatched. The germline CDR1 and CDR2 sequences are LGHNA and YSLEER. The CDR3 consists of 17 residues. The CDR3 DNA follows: TGCGCCAGCAGCCAAGAGGGGGGGACTAGCGGGGGCTATACGCAGTATTTT. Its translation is CASSQEGGTSGGYTQYF.

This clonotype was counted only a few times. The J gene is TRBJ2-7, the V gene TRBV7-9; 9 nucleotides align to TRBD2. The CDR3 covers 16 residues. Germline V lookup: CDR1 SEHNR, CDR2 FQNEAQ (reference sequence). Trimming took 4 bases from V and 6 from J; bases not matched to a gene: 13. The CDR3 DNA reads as TGTGCCAGCAGCTCCCTCATGTCCGCGCGGGAGGGCGAGCAGTACTTC. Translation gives CASSSLMSAREGEQYF.

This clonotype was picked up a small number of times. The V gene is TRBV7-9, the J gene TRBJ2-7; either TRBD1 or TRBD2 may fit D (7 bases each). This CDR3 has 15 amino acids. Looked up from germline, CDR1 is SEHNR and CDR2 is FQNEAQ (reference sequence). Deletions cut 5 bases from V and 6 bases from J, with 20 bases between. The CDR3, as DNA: TGTGCCAGCAGCCCCGAAAGGCAGGGGGGGCTCGAGCAGTACTTC. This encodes CASSPERQGGLEQYF.

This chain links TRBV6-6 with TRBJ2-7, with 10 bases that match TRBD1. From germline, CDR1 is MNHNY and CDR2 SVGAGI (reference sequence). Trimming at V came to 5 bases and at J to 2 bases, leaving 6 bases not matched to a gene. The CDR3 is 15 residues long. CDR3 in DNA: TGTGCCAGCAGTACTTATGGACAGGGGGCCTACGAGCAGTACTTC. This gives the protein CASSTYGQGAYEQYF.

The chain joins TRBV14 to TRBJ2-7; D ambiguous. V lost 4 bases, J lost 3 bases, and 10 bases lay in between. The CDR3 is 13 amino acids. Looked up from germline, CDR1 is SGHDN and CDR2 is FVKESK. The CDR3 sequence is CASSLHGVYEQYF. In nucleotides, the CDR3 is TGTGCCAGCAGCCTTCATGGGGTCTACGAGCAGTACTTC.